This TCR beta chain is drawn from a study of T cells in Graves' hyperthyroidism and ophthalmopathy (dated by TCRdb to about 2019). Describing the broader study: Peripheral blood was collected at initial diagnosis, before any treatment. A discovery cohort of approximately 97 patients, roughly 45 with Graves' ophthalmopathy and about 60 with stable Graves' hyperthyroidism, was used to find distinguishing TCR V-J signatures. Prospective prediction of ophthalmopathy was tested in an independent validation cohort of some 19 hyperthyroidism patients and 15 to 17 patients who later progressed to ophthalmopathy. The 100 discovery patients were divided at random into training and test sets in a 7:3 ratio. In addition, the study compared T-cell repertoires in thyroid tissue and in blood from several Graves' hyperthyroidism patients. Following sampling, methimazole starting at 30 mg daily was given to hyperthyroidism patients, and high-dose intravenous methylprednisolone was given to ophthalmopathy patients. The paper describes TCR Vbeta CDR3 sequencing of 120 to 150 peripheral blood samples, made up of approximately 40 ophthalmopathy patients, 70 to 80 hyperthyroidism patients and about 17 progressor patients. General study outcomes and caveats: Most expanded thyroid clonotypes (frequency above 0.001) were also detected in blood, a finding suggesting that blood repertoires may reflect thyroid immune responses. Sample size was not statistically predetermined, and investigators were not blinded to group allocation. In validation, the model predicted progression to ophthalmopathy a median of 6.5 months before onset, with approximately 68% sensitivity and just under 75% specificity. Ophthalmopathy was separated from stable hyperthyroidism by a 13 V-J signature model, with roughly 88% sensitivity and roughly 81% specificity obtained in cross-validation and 80%/75% obtained in testing.

Hyperthyroidism patients were newly diagnosed, with disease duration under 2 months, and aged 18 to 65 years. Any patient with an uncontrolled infection, another autoimmune disease, pregnancy or lactation was excluded. Diagnoses were established on the basis of clinical symptoms, serum thyroxine and TRAb, thyroid ultrasound, and orbital computed tomography. For progressor patients, blood was drawn at the first diagnosis of hyperthyroidism, before any ophthalmopathy symptoms had appeared. PBMCs were isolated from approximately 10 ml of fresh peripheral blood by Ficoll-Paque density gradient centrifugation. Progressor patients were initially diagnosed with Graves' hyperthyroidism and developed ophthalmopathy during follow-up. Total RNA was extracted with Trizol reagent, and quality was checked on an Agilent 2100 Bioanalyzer. Amplification of TCR beta CDR3 regions was carried out from RNA transcripts. A first-round RT-PCR of the TCR CDR3 used the HTBI primer set with the Qiagen OneStep RT-PCR kit. Libraries were constructed in a second round of multiplex PCR, after which size selection and purification were performed. Libraries were sequenced paired-end with 100 bp reads on an Illumina HiSeq2000. Per the authors' processing: SOAPnuke was used to process the raw data, throwing out any read that contained adapters or uncalled bases, had a mean Phred below 15, or lacked an exact constant-primer or identifier match. COPE v1.2.5 was used to merge the high-quality paired reads, and each unique nucleotide sequence was defined as a clonotype. Clonotypes were aligned to IMGT TRBV, TRBD and TRBJ reference segments using MiTCR v1.1. The analysis included only V-J combinations with a frequency above 0.0001, which together covered 99% to 99.2% of the repertoires. The TCS score was defined as the ratio of F50 (clonal expansion) to E x V (chaos), calculated using BLOSUM62-based TCRdist between CDR3 peptides within each V-J. Welch's t-statistics and random forest reduced around 510 V-J features to about 13, which were used in a naive Bayes classifier (R e1071). TCRdb reanalyzed the raw reads on its own, using fastp at Q25 for trimming and MiXCR for clone calling, and kept in-frame beta chains. Rows merge per CDR3 protein into single entries with the most common DNA and genes. TCRdb, not the original authors, processed these V and J calls. This sample lists a few hundred thousand distinct CDR3 sequences; approximately 15% were detected once. The ten largest clones capture less than 25% of the sample.

This clonotype showed up just a few times. Its antigen is currently not known. No much larger clonotype is one base removed from it; base qualities were not supplied. From its cysteine to its phenylalanine, the CDR3 spans 16 amino acids. CDR3 DNA only is kept here, 48 bases in frame from base 1. Relative to germline, V is 0 bases shorter and J is 3 bases shorter, with 14 bases between their ends. The germline V gene (reference sequence) yields GTSNPN for CDR1 and SVGIG for CDR2. This TCR derives from a man aged 25 to 40 with Graves' hyperthyroidism that later progressed to Graves' ophthalmopathy. The source material was blood. This receptor chain uses TRBV30 and TRBJ2-2, and possibly TRBD2, on 6 matching bases. DNA sequence: TGTGCCTGGAGTGTATGGGGGAAGCGGGACACCGGGGAGCTGTTTTTT. It encodes CAWSVWGKRDTGELFF. Beyond the CDR3, the reference TRBV30 and TRBJ2-2 genes provide the residues; the full variable domain reads: SQTIHQWPATLVQPVGSPLSLECTVEGTSNPNLYWYRQAAGRGLQLLFYSVGIGQISSEVPQNLSASRPQDRQFILSSKKLLLSDSGFYLCAWSVWGKRDTGELFFGEGSRLTVL.